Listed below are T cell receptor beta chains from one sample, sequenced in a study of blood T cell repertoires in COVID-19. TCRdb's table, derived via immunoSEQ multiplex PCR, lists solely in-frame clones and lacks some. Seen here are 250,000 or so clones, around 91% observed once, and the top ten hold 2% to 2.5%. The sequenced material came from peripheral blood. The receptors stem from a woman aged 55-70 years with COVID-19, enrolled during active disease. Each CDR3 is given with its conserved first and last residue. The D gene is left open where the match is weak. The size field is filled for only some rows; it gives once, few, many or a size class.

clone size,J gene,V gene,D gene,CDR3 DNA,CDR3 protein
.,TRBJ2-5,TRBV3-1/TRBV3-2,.,TGTGCCAGCAGCGAAAACATCAGGGGTCAGACCCAGTACTTC,CASSENIRGQTQYF
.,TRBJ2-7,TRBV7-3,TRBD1,TGTGCGGGACAGGGCTACGAGCAGTACTTC,CAGQGYEQYF
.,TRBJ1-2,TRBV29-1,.,TGCAGCGTGGAACAGGGATATGGCTACACCTTC,CSVEQGYGYTF
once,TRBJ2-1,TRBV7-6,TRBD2,TGTGCCAGCAGCGTAACAGCGGGCGGGGGCAATGAGCAGTTCTTC,CASSVTAGGGNEQFF
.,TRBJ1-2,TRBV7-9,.,TGTGCCAGCAGCTTAGGCGGTCCTAACTATGGCTACACCTTC,CASSLGGPNYGYTF
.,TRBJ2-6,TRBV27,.,TGTGCCAGCAGTTTAGACACAGTCAGAGGAGGCGTCCTGACTTTC,CASSLDTVRGGVLTF
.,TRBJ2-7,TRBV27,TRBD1,TGTGCCAGCAGTCCGAGACAGGGTGCGAAGTCCTACGAGCAGTACTTC,CASSPRQGAKSYEQYF
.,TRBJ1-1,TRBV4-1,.,TGCGCCAGCAGCCAAGTAGCAGGGTCCTGGGCTTTCTTT,CASSQVAGSWAFF
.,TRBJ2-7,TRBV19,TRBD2,TGTGCCAGTACTGGGTCTAGCGGCCCCTACGAGCAGTACTTC,CASTGSSGPYEQYF
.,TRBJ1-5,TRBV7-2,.,TGTGCCAGCAGCTACTCCGTAGATTTTAATCAGCCCCAGCATTTT,CASSYSVDFNQPQHF
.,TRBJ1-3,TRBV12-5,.,TGTGCTAGTGGTTTGGTACTGGGGCAGCCTAGCTCTGGAAACACCATATATTTT,CASGLVLGQPSSGNTIYF
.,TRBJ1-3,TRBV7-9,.,TGTGCCAGCAGCTCGCAGGGTTCTGGAAACACCATATATTTT,CASSSQGSGNTIYF
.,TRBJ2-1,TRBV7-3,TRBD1,TGTGCCAGCAGCTCACCCTCGGGCAGACAGGGGGTCTCCTACAATGAGCAGTTCTTC,CASSSPSGRQGVSYNEQFF
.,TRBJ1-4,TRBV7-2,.,TGTGCCAGCAGCTTAGTTGCGGGATCTAATGAAAAACTGTTTTTT,CASSLVAGSNEKLFF
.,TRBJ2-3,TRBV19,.,TGTGCCAGCAAGACTGTTACTAGCACAGATACGCAGTATTTT,CASKTVTSTDTQYF
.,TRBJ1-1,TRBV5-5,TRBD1,TGTGCCAGCAGCGGGGACAGGGGGCCCACTGAAGCTTTCTTT,CASSGDRGPTEAFF
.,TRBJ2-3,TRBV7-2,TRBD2,TGTGCCAGCAGCCTCCAACCGGGACTAGCAACCGATACGCAGTATTTT,CASSLQPGLATDTQYF
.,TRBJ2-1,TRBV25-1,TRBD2,TGTGCCAGCCTTAGCGGGGGAGCATGGGGCAATGAGCAGTTCTTC,CASLSGGAWGNEQFF
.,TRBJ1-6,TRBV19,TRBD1,TGTGCCAGTAGTGGGGACAGGGATAATTCACCCCTCCACTTT,CASSGDRDNSPLHF
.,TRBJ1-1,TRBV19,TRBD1,TGTGCCAGTAGTCTGGGCCAGGGGGTTTTCACTGAAGCTTTCTTT,CASSLGQGVFTEAFF
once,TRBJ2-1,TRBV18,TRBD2,TGTGCCAGCTCATATGGGACTAGCGGGGAGAACAATGAGCAGTTCTTC,CASSYGTSGENNEQFF
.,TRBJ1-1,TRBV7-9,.,TGTGCCGAGTTGGCTATTCTCGCGGACACTGAAGCTTTCTTT,CAELAILADTEAFF
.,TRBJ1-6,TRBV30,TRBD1,TGTGCCTGGAAGCATGGACAGGGGGTTTTAAAAGGTTCACCCCTCCACTTT,CAWKHGQGVLKGSPLHF
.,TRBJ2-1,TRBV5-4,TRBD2,TGTGCCAGCAGGCCGGGGGGTTCCTCCTCCTACAATGAGCAGTTCTTC,CASRPGGSSSYNEQFF
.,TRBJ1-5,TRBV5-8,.,TGTGCCAGCAGCTTGGACAGTATGAACAATCAGCCCCAGCATTTT,CASSLDSMNNQPQHF
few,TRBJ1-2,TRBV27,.,TGTGCCAGCAGTTTAAACAGGGCCTATGGCTACACCTTC,CASSLNRAYGYTF
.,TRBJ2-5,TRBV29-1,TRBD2,TGCAGCGGAGGGACTAGCGGGGGGCTTGGGACCCAGTACTTC,CSGGTSGGLGTQYF
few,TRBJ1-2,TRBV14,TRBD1,TGTGCCAGCAGCCAAGACCCAGGGGGGCCTCCGGCACCCGATGGCTACACCTTC,CASSQDPGGPPAPDGYTF
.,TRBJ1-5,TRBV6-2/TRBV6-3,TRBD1,TGTGCCAGCAGTCCCGACAGGGGGATACAGCCCCAGCATTTT,CASSPDRGIQPQHF
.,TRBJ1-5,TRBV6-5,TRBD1,TGTGCCAGCGGAAGGGGGCCGGATCAGCCCCAGCATTTT,CASGRGPDQPQHF
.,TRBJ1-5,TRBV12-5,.,TGTGCTAGTGGACAGTTTGACGACCAGCCCCAGCATTTT,CASGQFDDQPQHF
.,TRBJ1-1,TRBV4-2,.,TGTGCCAGCAGCCAATACGAACAGGGAGCAGCTTTCTTT,CASSQYEQGAAFF
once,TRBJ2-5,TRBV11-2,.,TGTGCCAGCAGCTACCAGGCCGCTGAAGAGACCCAGTACTTC,CASSYQAAEETQYF
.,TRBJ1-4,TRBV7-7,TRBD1,TGTGCTAGCAGCCCGACAGGGACCAGGGGTGAAAAACTGTTTTTT,CASSPTGTRGEKLFF
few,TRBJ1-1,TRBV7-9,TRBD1,TGTGCCAGCAGCTCCGGACAGGTGAACACTGAAGCTTTCTTT,CASSSGQVNTEAFF
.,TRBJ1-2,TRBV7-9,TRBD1,TGTGCCAGCAGCTTATGGGCCGACAGGGGGGATGGCTACACCTTC,CASSLWADRGDGYTF
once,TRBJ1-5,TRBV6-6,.,TGTGCCAGCAACCAGGGTAGGGATCAGCCCCAGCATTTT,CASNQGRDQPQHF
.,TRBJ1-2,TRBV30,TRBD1,TGTGCCTGGAGTACCCCCATGGGACAGGGGTCTGGCTACACCTTC,CAWSTPMGQGSGYTF
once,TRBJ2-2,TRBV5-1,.,TGCGCCAGCAGCTTGGCGTCCGCGAACACCGGGGAGCTGTTTTTT,CASSLASANTGELFF
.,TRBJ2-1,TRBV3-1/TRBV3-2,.,TGTGCCAGCAGCTCGACTCCTAATGAGCAGTTCTTC,CASSSTPNEQFF
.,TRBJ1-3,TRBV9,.,TGTGCCAGCAGCGTAGAGGGGGGGTACTCTGGAAACACCATATATTTT,CASSVEGGYSGNTIYF
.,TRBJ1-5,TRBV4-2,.,TGTGCCAGCAGCCAAGCCGACAGGAACAATCAGCCCCAGCATTTT,CASSQADRNNQPQHF
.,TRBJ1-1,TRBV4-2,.,TGTGCCAGCAGCCAAGTTGTGGGAGGTACTGAAGCTTTCTTT,CASSQVVGGTEAFF
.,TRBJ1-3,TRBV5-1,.,TGCGCCAGCAGCTTGGCAGGGGTTACTGGAAACACCATATATTTT,CASSLAGVTGNTIYF
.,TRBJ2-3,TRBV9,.,TGTGCCAGCAGCGACTACAGGGTAGAGGATACGCAGTATTTT,CASSDYRVEDTQYF
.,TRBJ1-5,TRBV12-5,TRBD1,TGTGCTAGTGGTCCCTATCACGACAGGGACAATCAGCCCCAGCATTTT,CASGPYHDRDNQPQHF
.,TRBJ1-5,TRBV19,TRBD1,TGTGCCAGTAGCAAGACAGGGAGCAATCAGCCCCAGCATTTT,CASSKTGSNQPQHF
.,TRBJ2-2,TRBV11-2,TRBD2,TGTGCCAGCAGCGGGGCCGGGACTACCACCGGGGAGCTGTTTTTT,CASSGAGTTTGELFF
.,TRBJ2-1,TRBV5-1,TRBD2,TGCGCCAGCAGCTTGGAAGCGGGGCTCTCCTACAATGAGCAGTTCTTC,CASSLEAGLSYNEQFF
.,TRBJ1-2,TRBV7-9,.,TGTGCCACCCCGGACAGAACAACTAACTATGGCTACACCTTC,CATPDRTTNYGYTF
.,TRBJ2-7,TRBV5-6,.,TGTGCCAGCAGCACCGGGTTAAACTACGAGCAGTACTTC,CASSTGLNYEQYF
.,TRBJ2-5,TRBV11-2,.,TGTGCCAGCAGCTTAGTCCGGAGGGGAAGGGAGACCCAGTACTTC,CASSLVRRGRETQYF
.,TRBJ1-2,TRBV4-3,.,TGCGCCAGCAGCCAAGATAGTTTGTTCGACAGCTATGGCTACACCTTC,CASSQDSLFDSYGYTF
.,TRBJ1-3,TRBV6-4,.,TGTGCCAGCAGTGAGGCGGGCAACTCTGGAAACACCATATATTTT,CASSEAGNSGNTIYF
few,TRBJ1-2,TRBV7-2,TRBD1,TGTGCCAGCAGCTTAGGGGGGACAGGTGTTCGCCAAGTTGGCTACACCTTC,CASSLGGTGVRQVGYTF